The 27 T cell receptor beta chains listed next were all sequenced from one sample in a study of T cell changes during pregnancy in multiple sclerosis. Profiling relied on immunoSEQ multiplex PCR, and the TCRdb table lists in-frame clones only, not all of them. The data show tens of thousands of clones, about 93% seen once. Sequenced material: CD4+ T cells from peripheral blood mononuclear cells, taken in the third trimester of pregnancy. The receptors here all came from a female donor with multiple sclerosis, enrolled in a pregnancy study.

The chain joins TRBV11-3 to TRBJ2-1; TRBD2 matches 9 bases. The CDR3 contains 13 residues. Germline V gives CDR1 SGHNT, CDR2 YENEEA. The V gene end was trimmed by 5 bases and the J gene end by 9 bases; junction bases not matched to a gene: 5. CDR3 in amino acids: CASSGGRGGEQFF. The DNA for the CDR3 is TGTGCCAGCAGCGGCGGGAGGGGGGGTGAGCAGTTCTTC.

This chain uses TRBV5-1 with TRBJ1-4; D possibly corresponds to TRBD1 (5 bases). The CDR3 consists of 15 residues. Germline CDR1 is SGHRS and CDR2 is YFSETQ. Trimming left V 4 bases short and J 11 bases short, with 21 bases between. This chain's CDR3 is CASSGSLAGLGKLFF. The DNA for the CDR3 is TGCGCCAGCAGCGGGTCCCTCGCGGGACTGGGTAAACTGTTTTTT.

This clone was picked up a small number of times. This sequence joins TRBV5-1 and TRBJ1-2; 9 positions match TRBD1. J lost 7 bases, V lost 3 bases, and 7 bases had no gene match. Germline CDR1 SGHRS, CDR2 YFSETQ. The CDR3 loop spans 14 amino acids. The CDR3 coding sequence is TGCGCCAGCAGCTCGGACAGGGGCATCCGTGGCTACACCTTC. This encodes CASSSDRGIRGYTF.

This clone was seen more than once but under ten times. This chain links TRBV9 with TRBJ1-4, with 9 bases aligning to TRBD1. CDR1 SGDLS and CDR2 YYNGEE come from the germline V gene. The CDR3 totals 14 residues. J gave up 7 bases and V 1 base, and 2 bases lay outside the gene matches. CDR3 in DNA: TGTGCCAGCAGCGTATGGGACAGGGCTGAAAAACTGTTTTTT. Its protein is CASSVWDRAEKLFF.

The chain recombines TRBV7-3 with TRBJ2-3; 7 bases are shared with TRBD2. J gave up 5 bases and V 1 base, and 3 bases lay outside the gene matches. The V gene's germline CDR1 is SGHTA and CDR2 FQGTGA. CDR3 length: 14 amino acids. Here the CDR3 reads CASSLMGGEDTQYF. In DNA, the CDR3 is TGTGCCAGCAGCTTAATGGGGGGGGAAGATACGCAGTATTTT.

The chain recombines TRBV2 with TRBJ1-6, with D tentatively TRBD1 (6 bases). Germline V gene lookup returns CDR1 SNHLY and CDR2 FYNNEI. The CDR3 has 14 residues. The germline V and J ends were trimmed by 7 bases and 9 bases, with 16 bases remaining between them. The CDR3 is CASNYRQEASPLHF. The CDR3 coding sequence is TGTGCCAGCAATTACCGACAGGAGGCTTCACCCCTCCACTTT.

The V and J genes are TRBV30 and TRBJ2-7, with D possibly matching TRBD2 (6 bases). The CDR3 contains 11 residues. Germline CDR1 and CDR2: GTSNPN and SVGIG (reference sequence). Trimming removed 4 bases from V and 2 bases from J, with 6 bases in between. The CDR3 DNA reads TGTGCCTGGACTAGCGCCTACGAGCAGTACTTC. Protein product: CAWTSAYEQYF.

The chain has TRBV19 and TRBJ1-1; 8 nucleotides match TRBD1. V shed 10 bases and J 7 bases; nucleotides not matched to a gene: 17. CDR3 length: 15 residues. The germline gives CDR1 LNHDA, CDR2 SQIVND (reference sequence). The DNA for the CDR3 is TGTGCCACCTCGACAGGGGATTATTCCGCCGGTGAAGCTTTCTTT. Translation gives CATSTGDYSAGEAFF.

CDR3 protein: CAVPLGTGGSEQFF. CDR3 nucleotides: TGTGCCGTCCCTCTCGGGACAGGGGGAAGTGAGCAGTTCTTC. The chain recombines TRBV30 with TRBJ2-1, with 11 positions matching TRBD1. V lost 8 bases to trimming and J lost 9 bases; unmatched junction nucleotides: 12. Germline CDR1 is GTSNPN and CDR2 is SVGIG (reference sequence). The CDR3 totals 14 residues.

The chain joins TRBV28 to TRBJ2-1; no reliable D call. The CDR3 is 14 amino acids. Germline lookup yields CDR1 MDHEN and CDR2 SYDVKM. The V gene lost 2 bases and the J gene lost 3 bases, with 8 bases spanning the gap. The CDR3 DNA sequence: TGTGCCAGCAGTTTACCGTCCAGCTACAATGAGCAGTTCTTC. This codes for CASSLPSSYNEQFF.

The chain carries TRBV28 and TRBJ2-7; 7 positions match TRBD1. From germline, CDR1 is MDHEN and CDR2 SYDVKM. With 8 bases clipped from V and 0 bases from J, the junction kept 7 bases outside the gene matches. The CDR3 runs to 14 residues. The CDR3 spells CASHHRGSSYEQYF. For the CDR3, the DNA is TGTGCCAGCCACCACAGGGGTTCCTCCTACGAGCAGTACTTC.

The chain joins TRBV5-1 to TRBJ1-3; perhaps TRBD1 as D (5 bases). V was cut by 0 bases and J by 0 bases, with 10 bases left in between. CDR1 SGHRS and CDR2 YFSETQ come from the germline V gene. The CDR3 spans 16 residues. The CDR3 region has the DNA TGCGCCAGCAGCTTGGAAGGGGCTCTCTCTGGAAACACCATATATTTT. Protein: CASSLEGALSGNTIYF.

By share of the sample, this clone is medium-sized. The chain carries TRBV7-2 and TRBJ1-1; no firm D call. V was shortened by 5 bases and J by 5 bases, with 12 bases between the two germline ends. From germline, CDR1 is SGHTA and CDR2 FQGNSA. The CDR3 has 13 amino acids. This CDR3 reads CASSREGKTEAFF. The CDR3 DNA is TGTGCCAGCAGCCGGGAAGGGAAGACTGAAGCTTTCTTT.

J is TRBJ1-4 and V is TRBV2, with TRBD1 identical over 8 bases. This CDR3 has 14 residues. The V segment lost 7 bases and the J segment 7 bases; nucleotides outside the gene matches: 8. Germline CDR1 is SNHLY and CDR2 is FYNNEI. The CDR3 DNA sequence: TGTGCCAGCAAGCCGACAGGGGCAGGTGAAAAACTGTTTTTT. Its protein is CASKPTGAGEKLFF.

The chain links TRBV27 to TRBJ2-3; possibly TRBD2 for D (6 bases). Trimming took off 8 bases at V and 4 bases at J, with 13 bases between the two ends. The CDR3 spans 13 residues. From germline, CDR1 is MNHEY and CDR2 SMNVEV (reference sequence). In nucleotides, the CDR3 is TGTGCCAGCGGCTGGAGGGGAGCAGATACGCAGTATTTT. This gives the protein CASGWRGADTQYF.

V is TRBV28 and J is TRBJ2-7; tentative D call: TRBD2 (5 bases). CDR3 length: 11 amino acids. The V gene lost 6 bases and the J gene lost 9 bases, with 12 bases spanning the gap. Germline V lookup: CDR1 MDHEN, CDR2 SYDVKM. CDR3 residues: CASSSREGQYF. Written as DNA, the CDR3 is TGTGCCAGCAGCTCCAGAGAGGGGCAGTACTTC.

The J gene is TRBJ1-1, the V gene TRBV5-1; D is perhaps TRBD1 (5 bases). Deletions cut 3 bases from V and 0 bases from J, with 12 bases between. Germline CDR1 reads SGHRS; CDR2 reads YFSETQ. The CDR3 consists of 15 residues. CDR3 amino acids: CASSSPTALNTEAFF. In DNA form, the CDR3 reads TGCGCCAGCAGCTCCCCGACAGCCTTGAACACTGAAGCTTTCTTT.

This clone was counted once. The chain joins TRBV28 to TRBJ1-5; D is possibly TRBD1 (6 bases). Trimming removed 7 bases from V and 6 bases from J, with 25 bases in between. This CDR3 has 17 amino acids. The V gene's germline CDR1 is MDHEN and CDR2 SYDVKM. The CDR3 nucleotides are TGTGCCAGCAATCCCCTGCCAAGGAGAGGGGGGGGTCAGCCCCAGCATTTT. It is translated as CASNPLPRRGGGQPQHF.

This clone was counted a few times. The chain links TRBV4-3 to TRBJ2-3; D unclear. Trimming left V 0 bases short and J 14 bases short, with 15 bases between. From germline, CDR1 is LGHNA and CDR2 YSLEER. The CDR3 loop spans 13 amino acids. The CDR3: CASSQDKDTPPYF. The CDR3 DNA sequence: TGCGCCAGCAGCCAAGATAAAGACACCCCTCCGTATTTT.

This chain joins TRBV28 and TRBJ1-2, with 7 bases that match TRBD1. The CDR3 runs 15 residues. Germline CDR1 MDHEN, CDR2 SYDVKM. Germline trimming cut 5 bases from V and 2 bases from J; bases unmatched to any gene: 8. CDR3 region: CASSLYRGPNYGYTF. The CDR3 nucleotides are TGTGCCAGCAGTCTCTACAGGGGACCGAACTATGGCTACACCTTC.

The chain joins TRBV7-8 to TRBJ2-1; 8 nucleotides match TRBD2. Trimming cost V 3 bases and J 2 bases; bases outside gene matches: 9. The CDR3 consists of 17 residues. The germline V gene encodes CDR1 SGHVS and CDR2 FQNEAQ. CDR3: CASSFTRGGLPYNEQFF. Written as DNA, the CDR3 is TGTGCCAGCAGCTTTACCCGGGGGGGGCTCCCCTACAATGAGCAGTTCTTC.

This sequence joins TRBV7-2 and TRBJ2-1; perhaps TRBD1 as D (5 bases). Trimming took 4 bases from V and 3 from J, leaving 10 bases between them. CDR1 and CDR2 (germline): SGHTA, FQGNSA. The CDR3 length is 14 residues. DNA for the CDR3: TGTGCCAGCAGCTCCCGACAGAGCTACAATGAGCAGTTCTTC. Its translation: CASSSRQSYNEQFF. Variable domain in full (rest from reference TRBV7-2 and TRBJ2-1): GAGVSQSPSNKVTEKGKDVELRCDPISGHTALYWYRQSLGQGLEFLIYFQGNSAPDKSGLPSDRFSAERTGGSVSTLTIQRTQQEDSAVYLCASSSRQSYNEQFFGPGTRLTVL.

The chain combines TRBV7-2 with TRBJ2-7, with a tentative D call TRBD1 (6 bases). Trimming took 1 base from V and 0 from J, leaving 19 bases between them. Germline CDR1 is SGHTA and CDR2 is FQGNSA. The CDR3 runs to 18 residues. CDR3 region: CASSLERSDRTFSYEQYF. DNA for the CDR3: TGTGCCAGCAGCTTAGAACGGTCCGACAGGACCTTCTCCTACGAGCAGTACTTC. Using reference TRBV7-2 and TRBJ2-7 for the parts outside the CDR3, the full variable domain is GAGVSQSPSNKVTEKGKDVELRCDPISGHTALYWYRQSLGQGLEFLIYFQGNSAPDKSGLPSDRFSAERTGGSVSTLTIQRTQQEDSAVYLCASSLERSDRTFSYEQYFGPGTRLTVT.

Only one count was recorded for this clone. V is TRBV4-2 and J is TRBJ2-3, with 7 bases aligning to TRBD2. CDR3 length: 16 residues. The ends lost 2 bases at V and 1 base at J; junction bases unmatched: 6. Germline values: CDR1 LGHNA, CDR2 YNFKEQ. The CDR3: CASSQNGGYGTDTQYF. The CDR3 bases are TGTGCCAGCAGCCAAAACGGGGGGTATGGCACAGATACGCAGTATTTT.

The V gene is TRBV10-3, the J gene TRBJ1-2; D remains unclear. The CDR3 runs to 12 residues. Per the germline V gene, CDR1 is ENHRY and CDR2 is SYGVKD. V was clipped by 5 bases and J by 4 bases, with 8 bases between them. CDR3 coding DNA: TGTGCCATCAGTCTCCAGCGCTATGGCTACACCTTC. The encoded protein is CAISLQRYGYTF.

This clone was seen a handful of times. This rearrangement joins TRBV5-1 to TRBJ2-5, with a tentative D call TRBD2 (6 bases). The V gene's germline CDR1 is SGHRS and CDR2 YFSETQ. The V and J ends lost 2 bases and 5 bases respectively, with 16 bases between them. The CDR3 sequence is 15 residues long. For the CDR3, the DNA is TGCGCCAGCAGCTTCTCTAGTAGCGGAGGGGAGACCCAGTACTTC. Translated: CASSFSSSGGETQYF.

This clone was found a few times. The chain carries TRBV27 and TRBJ1-1, with 9 bases fitting TRBD1. The V gene's germline CDR1 is MNHEY and CDR2 SMNVEV (reference sequence). The CDR3 loop spans 15 amino acids. V lost 8 bases, J lost 0 bases, and 7 bases stayed unmatched. As DNA, the CDR3 is TGTGCCAGCCGGGACAGGGCCCTTATGAACACTGAAGCTTTCTTT. Its protein is CASRDRALMNTEAFF.